Given below is one T cell receptor (beta chain) in context. Antigen specificity is unknown. Clones were sequenced by immunoSEQ multiplex PCR, and TCRdb holds only the in-frame ones, with some missing. The repertoire includes tens of thousands of clones, roughly 90% of them detected once, and approximately 1.3% sits in the top ten. These data come from a study of T cell responses to AZD1222 COVID-19 vaccine. Study-level results: Within unmutated variant regions lay the reported targets of nearly half of spike-specific TCRs. Of the AZD1222 recipients, only five to seven were seropositive at baseline. White British ancestry dominated among donors, who included more females, and clonal diversity was possibly underestimated.

The CDR3 has 13 residues. CDR1 is MDHEN and CDR2 is SYDVKM in the germline V gene. Trimming took 7 bases from V and 3 from J, leaving 10 bases between them. Second-dose recipients at about 4 or about 12 weeks were treated as one pooled group. This rearrangement joins TRBV28 to TRBJ1-5, with D tentatively TRBD1 (6 bases). Sample: peripheral blood, taken 28 days after the second AZD1222 dose. The TCR originated in an adult who received the AZD1222 COVID-19 vaccine. The CDR3 loop is CASKNRVNQPQHF. The CDR3 DNA follows: TGTGCCAGCAAAAACAGGGTCAATCAGCCCCAGCATTTT.